This T cell receptor beta chain was captured by sequencing in a study of OX40 agonist ivuxolimab in advanced cancers. Whole-study context: Three patients showed partial responses: one hepatocellular carcinoma and two cutaneous melanoma cases. Study-wide results and limits: Mean expanded clone counts were higher in CD8+ than CD4+ T cells. The study observed clonal expansion of CD4+ and CD8+ blood T cells by week 6 at 0.1 to 3.0 mg/kg.

The study sampled blood at baseline, cycle 4 day 1, and cycle 7 day 1. V was cut by 4 bases and J by 6 bases, with 13 bases left in between. The CDR3 is made up of 13 amino acids. CDR1 is SGDLS, CDR2 YYNGEE, per germline. Method: immunoSEQ multiplex PCR; TCRdb's copy keeps in-frame clones and lacks some. This table has tens of thousands of clones, about 91% appearing once. This clone occurred once. Its target is not known. The origin of this receptor is an adult with an advanced solid tumor such as melanoma, head and neck, liver or kidney cancer. The chain is built from TRBV9 and TRBJ1-1; D is unclear. This material consisted of CD4+ or CD8+ T cells sorted from blood, taken in a trial of the OX40 agonist ivuxolimab. This chain's CDR3 is CASSPPRRAEAFF. The CDR3 nucleotides read TGTGCCAGCAGCCCGCCCAGACGCGCTGAAGCTTTCTTT.